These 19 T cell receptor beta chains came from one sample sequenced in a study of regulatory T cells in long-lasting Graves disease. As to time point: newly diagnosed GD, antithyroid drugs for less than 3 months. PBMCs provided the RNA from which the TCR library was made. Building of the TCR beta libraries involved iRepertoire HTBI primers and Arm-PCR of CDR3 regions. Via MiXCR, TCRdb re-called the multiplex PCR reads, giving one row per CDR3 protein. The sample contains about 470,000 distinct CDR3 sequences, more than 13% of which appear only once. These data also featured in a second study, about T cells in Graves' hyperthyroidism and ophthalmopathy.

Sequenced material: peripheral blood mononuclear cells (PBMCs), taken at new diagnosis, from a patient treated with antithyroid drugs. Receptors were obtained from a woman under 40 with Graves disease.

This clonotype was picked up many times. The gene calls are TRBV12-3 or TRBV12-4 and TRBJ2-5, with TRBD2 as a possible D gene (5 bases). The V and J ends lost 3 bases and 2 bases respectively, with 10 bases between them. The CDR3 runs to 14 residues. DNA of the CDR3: TGTGCCAGCAGTTTTCCAGCGGCACAAGAGACCCAGTACTTC. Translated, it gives CASSFPAAQETQYF.

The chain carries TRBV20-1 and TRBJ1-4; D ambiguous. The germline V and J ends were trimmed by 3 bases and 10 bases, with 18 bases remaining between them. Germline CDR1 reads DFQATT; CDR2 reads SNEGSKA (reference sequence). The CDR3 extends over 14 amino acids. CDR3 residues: CSAREPTSAGKLFF. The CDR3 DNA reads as TGCAGTGCTAGGGAACCTACCTCGGCTGGAAAACTGTTTTTT.

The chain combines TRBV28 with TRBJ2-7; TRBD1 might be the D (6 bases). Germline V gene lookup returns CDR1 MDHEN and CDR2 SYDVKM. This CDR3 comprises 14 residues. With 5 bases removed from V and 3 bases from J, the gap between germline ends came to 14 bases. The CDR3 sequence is CASSIQDSDYEQYF. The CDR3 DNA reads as TGTGCCAGCAGTATACAGGACAGCGACTACGAGCAGTACTTC.

CDR3 coding DNA: TGCAGCTCTTGCATGCGGGGGAAAAGACAAGAGACCCAGTACTTC. Its protein is CSSCMRGKRQETQYF. This chain uses TRBV29-1 with TRBJ2-5; 7 nucleotides agree with TRBD2. J lost 2 bases, V lost 8 bases, and 14 bases had no gene match. CDR3 length equals 15 residues. CDR1 SQVTM and CDR2 ANQGSEA come from the germline V gene.

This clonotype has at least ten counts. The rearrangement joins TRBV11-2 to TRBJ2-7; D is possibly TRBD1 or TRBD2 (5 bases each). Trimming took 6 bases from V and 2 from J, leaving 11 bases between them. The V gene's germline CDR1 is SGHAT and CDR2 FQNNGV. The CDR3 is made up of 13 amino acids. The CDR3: CASSFGGPYEQYF. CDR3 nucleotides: TGTGCCAGCAGTTTTGGGGGACCCTACGAGCAGTACTTC.

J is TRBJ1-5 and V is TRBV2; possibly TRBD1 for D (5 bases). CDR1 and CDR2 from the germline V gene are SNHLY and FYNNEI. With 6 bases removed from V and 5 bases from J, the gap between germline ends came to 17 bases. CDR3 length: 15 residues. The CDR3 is CASSLTGGEDQPQHF. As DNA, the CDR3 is TGTGCCAGCAGCTTAACGGGAGGGGAGGATCAGCCCCAGCATTTT.

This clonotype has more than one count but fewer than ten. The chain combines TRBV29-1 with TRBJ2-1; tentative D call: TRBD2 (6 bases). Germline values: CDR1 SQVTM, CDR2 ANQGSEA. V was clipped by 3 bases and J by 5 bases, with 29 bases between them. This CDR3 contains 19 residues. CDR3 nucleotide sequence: TGCAGCGTTGAGCGTCAAACCGTCAGGAAGGGACTGGCTAACAATGAGCAGTTCTTC. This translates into CSVERQTVRKGLANNEQFF.

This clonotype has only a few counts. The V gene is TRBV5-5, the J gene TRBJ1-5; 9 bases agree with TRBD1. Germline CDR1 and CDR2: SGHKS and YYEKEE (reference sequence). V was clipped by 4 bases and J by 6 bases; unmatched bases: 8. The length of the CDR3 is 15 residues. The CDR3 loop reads CASSLWTGDGQPQHF. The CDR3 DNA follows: TGTGCCAGCAGCCTGTGGACAGGGGATGGTCAGCCCCAGCATTTT.

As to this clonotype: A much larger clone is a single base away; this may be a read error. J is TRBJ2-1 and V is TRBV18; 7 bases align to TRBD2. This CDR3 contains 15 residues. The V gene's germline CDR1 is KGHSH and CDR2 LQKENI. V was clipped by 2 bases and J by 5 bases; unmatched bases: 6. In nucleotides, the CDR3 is TGTGCCAGCTCACCAAGGCGGGAGATACACAATGAGCAGTTCTTC. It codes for CASSPRREIHNEQFF.

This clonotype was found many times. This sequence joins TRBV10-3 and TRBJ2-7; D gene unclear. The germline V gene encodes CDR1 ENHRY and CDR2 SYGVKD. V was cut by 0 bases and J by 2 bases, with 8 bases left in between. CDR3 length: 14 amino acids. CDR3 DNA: TGTGCCATCAGTGAGTCTGGTAGACCCTACGAGCAGTACTTC. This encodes CAISESGRPYEQYF.

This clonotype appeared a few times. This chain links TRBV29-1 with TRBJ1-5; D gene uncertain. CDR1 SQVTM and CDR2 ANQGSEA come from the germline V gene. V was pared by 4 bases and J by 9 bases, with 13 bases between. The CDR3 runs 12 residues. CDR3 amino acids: CSVGEGQGPQHF. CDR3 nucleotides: TGCAGCGTTGGGGAGGGTCAAGGGCCCCAGCATTTT.

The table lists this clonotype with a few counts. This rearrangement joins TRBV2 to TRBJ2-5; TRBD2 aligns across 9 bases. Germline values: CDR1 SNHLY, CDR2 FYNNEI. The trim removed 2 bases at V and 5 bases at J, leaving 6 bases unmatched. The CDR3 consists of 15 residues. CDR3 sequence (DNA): TGTGCCAGCAGTGAAAATAGCGGGAGAACGGAGACCCAGTACTTC. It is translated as CASSENSGRTETQYF.

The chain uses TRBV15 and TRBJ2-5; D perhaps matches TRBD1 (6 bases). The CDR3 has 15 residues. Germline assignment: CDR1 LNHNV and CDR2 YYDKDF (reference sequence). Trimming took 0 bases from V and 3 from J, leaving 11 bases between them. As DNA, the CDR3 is TGTGCCACCAGCAGAGAGCCAGGGGCCGAAGAGACCCAGTACTTC. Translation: CATSREPGAEETQYF.

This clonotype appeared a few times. CDR3 residues: CASSLIRTRVSNVLTF. In nucleotides, the CDR3 is TGTGCCAGCTCACTCATTAGGACAAGGGTGTCCAACGTCCTGACTTTC. V gene TRBV18 combines with J gene TRBJ2-6; possibly TRBD1 for D (5 bases). V gave up 4 bases and J gave up 8 bases, with 18 bases separating them. This CDR3 comprises 16 residues. Per germline, CDR1 KGHSH and CDR2 LQKENI.

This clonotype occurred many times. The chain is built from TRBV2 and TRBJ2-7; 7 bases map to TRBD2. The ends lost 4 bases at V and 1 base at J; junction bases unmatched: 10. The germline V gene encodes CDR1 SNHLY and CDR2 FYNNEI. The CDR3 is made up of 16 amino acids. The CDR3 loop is CASSAGGHGGSYEQYF. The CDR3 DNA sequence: TGTGCCAGCAGTGCGGGCGGTCACGGGGGGTCCTACGAGCAGTACTTC.

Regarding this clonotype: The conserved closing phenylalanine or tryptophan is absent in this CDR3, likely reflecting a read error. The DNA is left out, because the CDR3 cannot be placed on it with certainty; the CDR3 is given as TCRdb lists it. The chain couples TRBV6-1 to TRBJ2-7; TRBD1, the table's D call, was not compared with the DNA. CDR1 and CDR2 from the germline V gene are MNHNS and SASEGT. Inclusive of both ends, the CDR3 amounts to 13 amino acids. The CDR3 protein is CASIPFRGTTPSL.

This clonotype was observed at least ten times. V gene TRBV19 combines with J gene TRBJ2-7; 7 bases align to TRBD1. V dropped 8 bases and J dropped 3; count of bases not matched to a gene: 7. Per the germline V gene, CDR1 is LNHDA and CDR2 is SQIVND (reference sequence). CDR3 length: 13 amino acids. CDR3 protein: CASAPGQNYEQYF. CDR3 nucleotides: TGTGCCAGTGCCCCGGGACAGAACTACGAGCAGTACTTC.

CDR3 bases: TGTGCCAGCAGCCAGGACAGGCTGGTTTGGGTGGGCACTGAAGCTTTCTTT. Its protein product is CASSQDRLVWVGTEAFF. The chain carries TRBV7-3 and TRBJ1-1; 7 bases map to TRBD1. The CDR3 covers 17 residues. Unmatched junction bases numbered 16, after V lost 5 bases and J lost 4 bases. The germline CDR1 and CDR2 sequences are SGHTA and FQGTGA.

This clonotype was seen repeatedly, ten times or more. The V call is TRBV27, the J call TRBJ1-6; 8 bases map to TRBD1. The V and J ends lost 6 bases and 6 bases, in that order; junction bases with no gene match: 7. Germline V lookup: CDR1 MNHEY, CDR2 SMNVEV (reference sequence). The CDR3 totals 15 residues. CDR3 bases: TGTGCCAGCAGGCAGGGGGCTATGTCTAATTCACCCCTCCACTTT. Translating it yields CASRQGAMSNSPLHF.